A selection of T cell receptor beta chains follows, all from one sample in a study of T cells after yellow fever vaccination. TCRdb redid the calling of the 5' RACE reads with MiXCR, one entry per CDR3 protein. Among hundreds of thousands of distinct CDR3 sequences listed, less than 20% were seen once. The sample consisted of PBMCs, taken about 5 days after the first yellow fever vaccination. These receptors originate from a man in his late teens or twenties who received the YFV17D yellow fever vaccine. CDR3s include the opening cysteine and the closing phenylalanine or tryptophan. The D gene is left open where the match is weak. Clone size is not always given. Where it is, it says once, few, many or a class for expanded clones.

abundance	v_gene	d_gene	j_gene	CDR3nt	CDR3aa
few	TRBV24-1	-	TRBJ1-2	TGTGCCACCAATAACCCCAGGGAGGGGCGTTATGGCTACACCTTC	CATNNPREGRYGYTF
few	TRBV7-7	-	TRBJ2-3	TGTGCTAGCAGCTTGGGTGTACAGTACACAGATACGCAGTATTTT	CASSLGVQYTDTQYF
many	TRBV29-1	-	TRBJ1-2	TGCAGCGTTGAAGAATGGACCTCCCGGGGCTACACCTTC	CSVEEWTSRGYTF
few	TRBV25-1	-	TRBJ1-5	TGTGCCAGCAGTGAACTCTTCTCGAGCAATCAGCCCCAGCATTTT	CASSELFSSNQPQHF
-	TRBV2	TRBD1	TRBJ1-1	TGTGCCAGCATGCCGGACAGGGGGTACACTGAAGCTTTCTTT	CASMPDRGYTEAFF
few	TRBV14	-	TRBJ2-5	TGTGCCAGCAGCCAACTAGATTCACAAGAGACCCAGTACTTC	CASSQLDSQETQYF
many	TRBV4-2	-	TRBJ2-1	TGTGCCAGCAGCCAAGCAAAGTACAATGAGCAGTTCTTC	CASSQAKYNEQFF
-	TRBV20-1	TRBD1	TRBJ2-5	TGCAGTGCTAGAGGTTGGGACAGGGCTCAAGAGACCCAGTACTTC	CSARGWDRAQETQYF
-	TRBV7-8	-	TRBJ2-3	TGTGCCAGCAGCTCCAGGATAGCACTTAGCACAGATACGCAGTATTTT	CASSSRIALSTDTQYF
few	TRBV4-3	-	TRBJ2-2	TGCGCCAGCAGCCAAGATCGGTCCATAGGGGACACCGGGGAGCTGTTTTTT	CASSQDRSIGDTGELFF
-	TRBV28	TRBD1	TRBJ1-1	TGTGCCACCTACAGGGGAGAAAACACTGAAGCTTTCTTT	CATYRGENTEAFF
few	TRBV5-6	TRBD1	TRBJ1-2	TGTGCCAGCAGCCCCATGGACAGGGGATATGGCTACACCTTC	CASSPMDRGYGYTF
few	TRBV4-3	TRBD2	TRBJ2-3	TGCGCCAGCAGCCACAATGGGGGGACTAGCGGGGGTGATACGCAGTATTTT	CASSHNGGTSGGDTQYF
few	TRBV7-6	-	TRBJ2-6	TGTGCCAGCAGCTGGGGCGGAGACTCTGGGGCCAACGTCCTGACTTTC	CASSWGGDSGANVLTF
once	TRBV27	-	TRBJ2-3	TGTGCCAGCAGTTCCTACTGGGAATTCACAGATACGCAGTATTTT	CASSSYWEFTDTQYF
many	TRBV6-5	-	TRBJ1-2	TGTGCCAGCAGTTACGAGGGTAACTATGGCTACACCTTC	CASSYEGNYGYTF
many	TRBV6-2/TRBV6-3	-	TRBJ1-3	TGTGCCAGCACCGCGGAGAGGTGGGAAGGCAACTCTGGAAACACCATATATTTT	CASTAERWEGNSGNTIYF
few	TRBV7-2	-	TRBJ1-2	TGTGCCAGCAGCCCGACCATCGGCTACACCTTC	CASSPTIGYTF
-	TRBV12-3/TRBV12-4	-	TRBJ2-3	TGTGCCAGCAGTTTTATGGGGGATAAGACAGATACGCAGTATTTT	CASSFMGDKTDTQYF
few	TRBV5-6	-	TRBJ2-1	TGTGCCAGCAGCTGGGGGACGCAATATCACTACAATGAGCAGTTCTTC	CASSWGTQYHYNEQFF
few	TRBV7-2	-	TRBJ1-2	TGTGCCAGCAGAGGGCAGGGAAGTCGGGGCTACACCTTC	CASRGQGSRGYTF
-	TRBV12-5	-	TRBJ1-2	TGTGCTATGGGGCCCCTTGACGGAACGTATGGCTACACCTTC	CAMGPLDGTYGYTF
many	TRBV7-2	-	TRBJ1-5	TGTGCCAGCAGCTTATTGGAGGGGCCTCAGCCCCAGCATTTT	CASSLLEGPQPQHF
many	TRBV5-1	TRBD2	TRBJ2-7	TGCGCCAGCAGCATATTGACTAGCGTCGACTACGAGCAGTACTTC	CASSILTSVDYEQYF
few	TRBV5-1	TRBD2	TRBJ2-4	TGCGCCAGTAGCCGGGAGGCCGGCATTCAGTACTTC	CASSREAGIQYF
few	TRBV5-1	TRBD1	TRBJ2-1	TGCGCCAGCAGACCCGGGACAGGGGATAACGATGAGCAGTTCTTC	CASRPGTGDNDEQFF
few	TRBV5-1	-	TRBJ2-7	TGCGCCAGCAGCTTTGGGGACGCCTCCTACGAGCAGTACTTC	CASSFGDASYEQYF
few	TRBV20-1	-	TRBJ1-6	TGCAGTGGTACACAGGGCATCGGCAATTCACCCCTCCACTTT	CSGTQGIGNSPLHF
-	TRBV20-1	-	TRBJ1-1	TGCAGTGCTAGAAGGACGAACACTGAAGCTTTCTTT	CSARRTNTEAFF
-	TRBV4-1	TRBD1	TRBJ2-5	TGCGCCAGCAGCCACCTCCAACGGACAGGGGGCCTTGAGACCCAGTACTTC	CASSHLQRTGGLETQYF
few	TRBV21-1	-	TRBJ2-5	TGTGCCAGCAGCAAAGGGCTAGCGGGGCCAGAGACCCAGTACTTC	CASSKGLAGPETQYF
-	TRBV20-1	TRBD1	TRBJ2-5	TGCAGTGCTAGAGTGTTAGGGGGCTCTCAAGAGACCCAGTACTTC	CSARVLGGSQETQYF
-	TRBV7-9	-	TRBJ1-3	TGTGCCAGCAGCTTAGTTGGGGGACCTGGAAACACCATATATTTT	CASSLVGGPGNTIYF
-	TRBV6-1	-	TRBJ1-3	TGTGCCAGCGCCCCCTGGGCCGAAGGTCGAAACACCATATATTTT	CASAPWAEGRNTIYF
-	TRBV14	-	TRBJ1-1	TGTGCCAGCAGCCAACAGAGGACTGAAGCTTTCTTT	CASSQQRTEAFF
few	TRBV18	TRBD1	TRBJ1-5	TGTGCCAGCTCAGGACAGGGCACTTATAGCAATCAGCCCCAGCATTTT	CASSGQGTYSNQPQHF
-	TRBV7-9	-	TRBJ2-2	TGTGCCAGCAGCCAGGATTCCCGGGGGATCTCCGGGGAGCTGTTTTTT	CASSQDSRGISGELFF
-	TRBV9	-	TRBJ2-5	TGTGCCAGCAGCGTAGCTTGGGGGGTCCAAGAGACCCAGTACTTC	CASSVAWGVQETQYF
few	TRBV5-1	TRBD2	TRBJ2-3	TGCGCCAGCAGCCTTAGCGGGGGGGTAGATACGCAGTATTTT	CASSLSGGVDTQYF
-	TRBV6-2/TRBV6-3	TRBD1	TRBJ1-1	TGTGCCAGCAGCCAGTGGACAGGGGCCTTGAACACTGAAGCTTTCTTT	CASSQWTGALNTEAFF
-	TRBV7-2	-	TRBJ2-1	TGTGCCAGCAGCCCCCCGACGGGCCCTGACACCAATGAGCAGTTCTTC	CASSPPTGPDTNEQFF
few	TRBV5-1	-	TRBJ1-1	TGCGCCAGCAGAGAAACAGTGAACACTGAAGCTTTCTTT	CASRETVNTEAFF
few	TRBV6-5	TRBD2	TRBJ2-3	TGTGCCAGCAGTTACACACTAGCGGGGTTACCAGATACGCAGTATTTT	CASSYTLAGLPDTQYF
few	TRBV12-3/TRBV12-4	-	TRBJ1-3	TGTGCCAGCAGTTTCTGGGCCCCCCTCTCTGGAAACACCATATATTTT	CASSFWAPLSGNTIYF
few	TRBV2	TRBD1	TRBJ1-6	TGTGCCAGCAAGGGACAGGTTGATTCACCCCTCCACTTT	CASKGQVDSPLHF
few	TRBV2	TRBD1	TRBJ2-5	TGTGCCAGCAGTGAAGCCAGAAGTGGGACAGGGGATACGGAGACCCAGTACTTC	CASSEARSGTGDTETQYF
-	TRBV7-2	-	TRBJ2-3	TGTGCCAGCAGCCCAGAGGTGGGCAGCCCACCGCAGTATTTT	CASSPEVGSPPQYF
-	TRBV20-1	-	TRBJ2-5	TGCAGTGCAGGGACCCTCCAAGAGACCCAGTACTTC	CSAGTLQETQYF
few	TRBV12-3/TRBV12-4	-	TRBJ2-1	TGTGCCAGCAGTTTACAGGGTATTGAGCAGTTCTTC	CASSLQGIEQFF
few	TRBV7-9	-	TRBJ2-7	TGTGCCAGCAGCTTAGGCCAGCTGTCCTCCTACGAGCAGTACTTC	CASSLGQLSSYEQYF
-	TRBV3-1	TRBD2	TRBJ2-1	TGTGCCAGCAGCCAGGCGGGACTAGCGGGGGGGCGCAATGAGCAGTTCTTC	CASSQAGLAGGRNEQFF